A selection of T cell receptor beta chains follows, all from one sample in a study of memory CD4+ T cells and cytomegalovirus serostatus. The method was immunoSEQ multiplex PCR; TCRdb's version includes in-frame clones alone and lacks a portion of them. The table lists around 50,000 clones, around 82% of them singletons. Sequenced input: memory CD4+ T cells from blood. The receptor source for this set is an adult in good health and CMV-seronegative. Each CDR3 is given with its conserved first and last residue. Fields, in order: CDR3 DNA, CDR3 protein, V gene, D gene, clone size, J gene. A D gene is named only where the DNA matches it firmly. Clone size is not always given. Where it is, it says once, few, many or a class for expanded clones.

TGTGCCAGCAAAGCCGGTCACTCCTATAATTCACCCCTCCACTTT	CASKAGHSYNSPLHF	TRBV5-5	-	few	TRBJ1-6
TGTGCCAGTAGTCTTGGACAGCTAAACACTGAAGCTTTCTTT	CASSLGQLNTEAFF	TRBV19	-	-	TRBJ1-1
TGTGCCAGCAGTTCGGGGAATGGATGGTATGGCTACACCTTC	CASSSGNGWYGYTF	TRBV28	-	-	TRBJ1-2
TGTGCCAGCAGCTTGCACCAGGGGGCCGGGGCCAACGTCCTGACTTTC	CASSLHQGAGANVLTF	TRBV5-8	TRBD1	-	TRBJ2-6
TGTGCCAGTAGAAAGGGACATCTGAACACTGAAGCTTTCTTT	CASRKGHLNTEAFF	TRBV19	-	-	TRBJ1-1
TGCGCCAGCAGCCAAGATCGAGCAGGGCTGTTGGGAGATACGCAGTATTTT	CASSQDRAGLLGDTQYF	TRBV4-3	-	-	TRBJ2-3
TGTGCCAGCAGCTTGTTAGCGGGGGGCCCGGGAGAGACCCAGTACTTC	CASSLLAGGPGETQYF	TRBV5-6	TRBD2	-	TRBJ2-5
TGTGCCAGCAGTTACCCTCCGACAGAGAACACTGAAGCTTTCTTT	CASSYPPTENTEAFF	TRBV6-6	-	-	TRBJ1-1
TGTGCCAGCAGTTCTCTGGCGGGGGGGCAGGGAGATACGCAGTATTTT	CASSSLAGGQGDTQYF	TRBV7-2	TRBD2	-	TRBJ2-3
TGTGCCAGCAGCTTCGAGCAGTCGCCCGCCTACGAGCAGTACTTC	CASSFEQSPAYEQYF	TRBV5-4	-	-	TRBJ2-7
TGCGCCAGCAGCCCAAACCCGGGACAGGGATCAAATGAGCAGTTCTTC	CASSPNPGQGSNEQFF	TRBV5-1	TRBD1	once	TRBJ2-1